A single sample gave rise to the 27 T cell receptor beta chains below, sequenced in a study of blood T cell repertoires in COVID-19. Here immunoSEQ multiplex PCR was the method, and the copy in TCRdb shows in-frame clones only, minus some. Counted here are more than 110,000 clones, around 90% occurring once; the ten biggest clones make up about 10%. Sequencing was performed on peripheral blood. Receptor source: a woman aged 80 or over with acute or convalescent COVID-19.

V and J are TRBV11-2 and TRBJ1-2; 8 nucleotides agree with TRBD1. Per the germline V gene, CDR1 is SGHAT and CDR2 is FQNNGV. V was clipped by 1 base and J by 4 bases; unmatched bases: 8. This CDR3 has 16 residues. The CDR3 region is CASSLALETGAYGYTF. The CDR3 nucleotides are TGTGCCAGCAGCTTAGCCCTAGAGACAGGGGCCTATGGCTACACCTTC.

This chain joins TRBV6-5 and TRBJ1-2; D may be TRBD1 (6 bases). The CDR3 has 16 amino acids. From germline, CDR1 is MNHEY and CDR2 SVGAGI. The V end lost 0 bases, the J end lost 8 bases, and 19 bases lay between the germline ends. The CDR3 region is CASSYSARGGTGGYTF. Written as DNA, the CDR3 is TGTGCCAGCAGTTACTCCGCCCGGGGGGGCACGGGCGGCTACACCTTC.

The chain uses TRBV5-1 and TRBJ2-5; D may be TRBD1 (7 bases). Germline V gene lookup returns CDR1 SGHRS and CDR2 YFSETQ. Trimming removed 2 bases from V and 4 bases from J, with 15 bases in between. The CDR3 has 15 residues. DNA for the CDR3: TGCGCCAGCAGCTTACAGGGGCAGGGAGGAGAGACCCAGTACTTC. This translates into CASSLQGQGGETQYF.

The V call is TRBV11-2, the J call TRBJ1-2; 11 bases line up with TRBD1. Per germline, CDR1 SGHAT and CDR2 FQNNGV. The CDR3 length is 14 residues. V lost 5 bases, J lost 4 bases, and 3 bases stayed unmatched. CDR3 coding DNA: TGTGCCAGCAGCCCTGGACAGGGGGCCTATGGCTACACCTTC. It yields the protein CASSPGQGAYGYTF.

The J gene is TRBJ1-6, the V gene TRBV5-8; D may be TRBD1 (5 bases). V was cut by 0 bases and J by 9 bases, with 10 bases left in between. The germline CDR1 and CDR2 sequences are SGHTS and YDEGEE. The CDR3 runs to 14 residues. The CDR3 sequence: CASSLAGKGSPLHF. The CDR3 coding sequence is TGTGCCAGCAGCTTGGCAGGGAAAGGTTCACCCCTCCACTTT.

J is TRBJ1-1 and V is TRBV30, with 7 bases aligning to TRBD1. The germline V gene has CDR1 GTSNPN and CDR2 SVGIG (reference sequence). The CDR3 spans 13 residues. V was pared by 2 bases and J by 7 bases, with 7 bases of the junction left unmatched. CDR3 in DNA: TGTGCCTGGAGTAAGGACAGGCTCGGTGAAGCTTTCTTT. Translated, it gives CAWSKDRLGEAFF.

This clone appeared a single time. The chain employs TRBV12-3 or TRBV12-4 and TRBJ2-3; no clear D. V was pared by 3 bases and J by 8 bases, with 12 bases between. The CDR3 spans 13 residues. Here the CDR3 reads CASSFLMAGTQYF. CDR3 nucleotides: TGTGCCAGCAGTTTTTTGATGGCTGGTACGCAGTATTTT.

This clone was observed a single time. The V and J genes are TRBV4-1 and TRBJ2-3; the D gene is possibly TRBD2 (6 bases). The V gene lost 4 bases and the J gene lost 2 bases, with 22 bases spanning the gap. The CDR3 is made up of 18 amino acids. The germline V gene encodes CDR1 MGHRA and CDR2 YSYEKL. This CDR3 is CASSRFPFGGENTDTQYF. As DNA, the CDR3 is TGCGCCAGCAGCCGATTCCCTTTTGGCGGGGAAAACACAGATACGCAGTATTTT.

This chain's CDR3 is CASSPFGTGEFSGNTIYF. CDR3 sequence (DNA): TGTGCCAGCAGCCCCTTCGGGACAGGGGAGTTCTCTGGAAACACCATATATTTT. The V and J genes are TRBV13 and TRBJ1-3; 10 bases are a match to TRBD1. Germline V gives CDR1 PRHDT, CDR2 FYEKMQ (reference sequence). The CDR3 covers 18 residues. Germline trimming cut 5 bases from V and 0 bases from J; bases unmatched to any gene: 10.

This sequence joins TRBV7-9 and TRBJ2-7, with a tentative D call TRBD1 (6 bases). The length of the CDR3 is 16 residues. The ends were cut back, 5 bases at V and 5 bases at J, with 22 bases in the middle. Germline V gene data show CDR1 as SEHNR and CDR2 as FQNEAQ (reference sequence). Written as DNA, the CDR3 is TGTGCCAGCAGCCTTTTGGGGACCGGGACAATAAACGAGCAGTACTTC. It specifies CASSLLGTGTINEQYF.

The rearrangement links TRBV7-2 to TRBJ2-2; 10 bases are shared with TRBD2. V dropped 5 bases and J dropped 7; count of bases not matched to a gene: 7. Germline V gene sequence: CDR1 SGHTA, CDR2 FQGNSA. This CDR3 has 15 amino acids. Here the CDR3 reads CASSTSGGAIGELFF. CDR3 coding DNA: TGTGCCAGCAGCACAAGCGGGGGGGCGATCGGGGAGCTGTTTTTT.

The chain recombines TRBV11-2 with TRBJ1-2, with TRBD1 matching over 7 bases. Germline V CDR1 and CDR2: SGHAT, FQNNGV. This CDR3 has 11 residues. Trimming removed 8 bases from V and 8 bases from J; junction bases left unmatched: 5. CDR3 DNA: TGTGCCAGCTCCGAGGGGGCCGGCTACACCTTC. Its protein product is CASSEGAGYTF. Full variable domain (missing parts from reference TRBV11-2 and TRBJ1-2): EAGVAQSPRYKIIEKRQSVAFWCNPISGHATLYWYQQILGQGPKLLIQFQNNGVVDDSQLPKDRFSAERLKGVDSTLKIQPAKLEDSAVYLCASSEGAGYTFGSGTRLTVV.

The count of this clone is one. V gene TRBV5-1 combines with J gene TRBJ2-1; 7 positions agree with TRBD1. In germline, CDR1 is SGHRS, CDR2 YFSETQ. J gave up 4 bases and V 4 bases, and 11 bases lay outside the gene matches. The CDR3 spans 16 residues. The CDR3 DNA sequence: TGCGCCAGCAGCACTGAGGGACAGACCTTGTACAATGAGCAGTTCTTC. It translates to CASSTEGQTLYNEQFF.

The gene calls are TRBV9 and TRBJ2-4; D possibly corresponds to TRBD1 (5 bases). Deletions cut 0 bases from V and 2 bases from J, with 9 bases between. Looked up from germline, CDR1 is SGDLS and CDR2 is YYNGEE. This CDR3 comprises 15 residues. CDR3: CASSVGPGTKNIQYF. The CDR3 nucleotides are TGTGCCAGCAGCGTAGGGCCAGGGACCAAAAACATTCAGTACTTC.

The chain combines TRBV4-1 with TRBJ1-3; D ambiguous. The CDR3 is made up of 18 amino acids. Deletions cut 4 bases from V and 0 bases from J, with 19 bases between. Looked up from germline, CDR1 is MGHRA and CDR2 is YSYEKL. CDR3 amino acids: CASSLIPPPVSSGNTIYF. DNA for the CDR3: TGCGCCAGCAGCCTTATCCCCCCGCCCGTGAGCTCTGGAAACACCATATATTTT.

The genes are TRBV24-1 and TRBJ2-3; 7 bases agree with TRBD2. The CDR3 length is 15 residues. V trimming: 4 bases; J trimming: 1 base; junction bases outside the gene matches: 4. CDR1 and CDR2 from the germline V gene are KGHDR and SFDVKD. In DNA form, the CDR3 reads TGTGCCACCAGTGACCGACGGGAGGGCACAGATACGCAGTATTTT. It codes for CATSDRREGTDTQYF.

This clone has only a few counts. The chain employs TRBV18 and TRBJ2-2, with 8 bases aligning to TRBD2. The ends lost 10 bases at V and 1 base at J; junction bases unmatched: 8. In germline, CDR1 is KGHSH, CDR2 LQKENI. The CDR3 runs 15 residues. Here the CDR3 reads CATLGAGENTGELFF. The CDR3 DNA reads as TGTGCCACCCTGGGAGCGGGGGAGAACACCGGGGAGCTGTTTTTT.

The chain links TRBV5-1 to TRBJ2-1, with D unresolved. V lost 0 bases and J lost 0, with 7 bases in between. Germline V gene data show CDR1 as SGHRS and CDR2 as YFSETQ. CDR3 length equals 15 residues. CDR3 DNA sequence: TGCGCCAGCAGCTTGGGGGCGAGCTCCTACAATGAGCAGTTCTTC. This sequence encodes CASSLGASSYNEQFF. The full variable domain, rest sourced from reference TRBV5-1 and TRBJ2-1, is KAGVTQTPRYLIKTRGQQVTLSCSPISGHRSVSWYQQTPGQGLQFLFEYFSETQRNKGNFPGRFSGRQFSNSRSEMNVSTLELGDSALYLCASSLGASSYNEQFFGPGTRLTVL.

V is TRBV19 and J is TRBJ2-6, with 7 bases lining up with TRBD2. The CDR3 consists of 17 residues. Germline CDR1 LNHDA, CDR2 SQIVND (reference sequence). V was clipped by 1 base and J by 0 bases; unmatched bases: 3. CDR3 residues: CASSIGLAVSGANVLTF. The CDR3, as DNA: TGTGCCAGTAGTATAGGACTAGCCGTCTCTGGGGCCAACGTCCTGACTTTC.

V gene TRBV6-5 combines with J gene TRBJ1-5; 7 nucleotides line up with TRBD1. The junction had 3 bases not matched to a gene; V was cut back by 0 bases and J by 4 bases. This CDR3 has 15 residues. Germline CDR1 reads MNHEY; CDR2 reads SVGAGI. CDR3 DNA: TGTGCCAGCAGTTACTCCAACAGGGGAAATCAGCCCCAGCATTTT. Its protein is CASSYSNRGNQPQHF.

The chain recombines TRBV6-1 with TRBJ2-1; maybe TRBD1 (6 bases). In germline, CDR1 is MNHNS, CDR2 SASEGT. Trimming left V 0 bases short and J 7 bases short, with 13 bases between. This CDR3 has 15 residues. The CDR3 loop reads CASSEAYHQGNEQFF. CDR3 sequence (DNA): TGTGCCAGCAGTGAAGCGTATCACCAGGGGAATGAGCAGTTCTTC.

This chain connects TRBV27 to TRBJ2-3; 8 nucleotides align to TRBD2. V shed 8 bases, J shed 3 bases, and the junction held 16 bases outside the gene matches. The CDR3 sequence is 17 residues long. Germline CDR1 and CDR2: MNHEY and SMNVEV (reference sequence). In nucleotides, the CDR3 is TGTGCCAGCCACTACCTTGGGGCGGGGGGCCTGACAGATACGCAGTATTTT. Its protein product is CASHYLGAGGLTDTQYF.

V and J are TRBV10-2 and TRBJ2-5, with TRBD1 as a possible D gene (5 bases). CDR3 length: 14 amino acids. Germline V gene data show CDR1 as WSHSY and CDR2 as SAAADI. Trimming removed 6 bases from V and 5 bases from J, with 16 bases in between. CDR3 coding DNA: TGCGCCAGCAGCCCCGTTGGGGCGGCGGAGACCCAGTACTTC. Its protein product is CASSPVGAAETQYF.

J is TRBJ1-6 and V is TRBV7-2; tentative D call: TRBD1 (6 bases). Per the germline V gene, CDR1 is SGHTA and CDR2 is FQGNSA. The germline V and J ends were trimmed by 5 bases and 14 bases, with 16 bases remaining between them. The CDR3 spans 13 residues. In DNA form, the CDR3 reads TGTGCCAGCAGCCCCGACAGGCTAGTGGCCCTCCACTTT. Translating it yields CASSPDRLVALHF.

The rearrangement uses TRBV19 and TRBJ2-2; D may be TRBD1 (5 bases). Germline V CDR1 and CDR2: LNHDA, SQIVND (reference sequence). This CDR3 is 13 amino acids long. Trimming left V 5 bases short and J 7 bases short, with 11 bases between. CDR3 DNA: TGTGCCAGTAGTCTTCAGGGTAACGGGGAGCTGTTTTTT. Its translation: CASSLQGNGELFF.

The chain has TRBV13 and TRBJ2-1; 9 nucleotides align to TRBD1. J lost 9 bases, V lost 5 bases, and 14 bases had no gene match. The CDR3 runs to 16 residues. CDR1 and CDR2 (germline): PRHDT, FYEKMQ (reference sequence). CDR3 nucleotides: TGTGCCAGCAGCCACCGGGACAGGGACCTAGTAGGTGAGCAGTTCTTC. It yields the protein CASSHRDRDLVGEQFF.

The chain uses TRBV5-1 and TRBJ2-5; possible D gene TRBD2, 5 bases. CDR1 is SGHRS and CDR2 is YFSETQ in the germline V gene. The CDR3 runs to 16 residues. V lost 0 bases, J lost 3 bases, and 15 bases lay in between. CDR3 protein: CASSLVGNWAEETQYF. The CDR3 nucleotides are TGCGCCAGCAGCTTGGTCGGGAATTGGGCCGAAGAGACCCAGTACTTC.